Listed below are T cell receptor beta chains from one sample, sequenced in a study of cytomegalovirus exposure and HLA in healthy donors. Sequencing used immunoSEQ multiplex PCR; TCRdb keeps in-frame clones, though not all of them. The data hold about 130,000 clones, with roughly four fifths observed a single time. Sequencing was carried out using PBMCs. These receptors came from a woman aged 45 to 65 in good health and CMV-seronegative. Each CDR3 is given without its conserved first and last residue.

V: TRBV4-2; J: TRBJ2-7; CDR3: ASRGQGTYEQY
V: TRBV4-3; J: TRBJ1-1; CDR3: ASSQDGANTEAF
V: TRBV7-2; J: TRBJ2-3; CDR3: ASSLRLAGSTDTQY
V: TRBV30; J: TRBJ2-3; CDR3: AWSLQGTDTQY
V: TRBV27; J: TRBJ2-7; CDR3: ASSFTSGRLEQY
V: TRBV19; J: TRBJ2-5; CDR3: ASSMGTWGLAGVETQY
V: TRBV30; J: TRBJ2-7; CDR3: AWSRTASGRVYEQY
V: TRBV5-6; J: TRBJ2-7; CDR3: ASSLDTSQYEQY
V: TRBV29-1; J: TRBJ1-1; CDR3: SVRTRQSMNTEAF
V: TRBV30; J: TRBJ2-7; CDR3: AWSLGRDSYEQY
V: TRBV5-4; J: TRBJ1-1; CDR3: ASSSRDSLTPRAF
V: TRBV19; J: TRBJ2-7; CDR3: ASSRQGSLYEQY
V: TRBV2; J: TRBJ2-7; CDR3: ASKGDNPYEQY
V: TRBV6-6; J: TRBJ2-7; CDR3: ATYGSSYEQY
V: TRBV11-1; J: TRBJ2-2; CDR3: ASSLVGTRQSGELF
V: TRBV6-5; J: TRBJ1-1; CDR3: ASSSLQGTEAF
V: TRBV5-4; J: TRBJ2-1; CDR3: ASSPPRDWGDNEQF
V: TRBV7-2; J: TRBJ2-2; CDR3: ASSRDRALLLNTGELF
V: TRBV6-5; J: TRBJ1-2; CDR3: ASNPQGASNYGYT
V: TRBV6-5; J: TRBJ1-1; CDR3: ASRAWGVNTEAF
V: TRBV2; J: TRBJ1-2; CDR3: ASSDGQKRNIYGYT
V: TRBV7-8; J: TRBJ1-1; CDR3: ASSPGRGTEAF
V: TRBV5-4; J: TRBJ1-4; CDR3: ASSLQGPGEKLF
V: TRBV7-9; J: TRBJ1-4; CDR3: SSSFLSGGNEKLF
V: TRBV5-1; J: TRBJ2-5; CDR3: ASSSGGLEETQY
V: TRBV9; J: TRBJ2-2; CDR3: ASSVGVPGLDGELF
V: TRBV5-1; J: TRBJ2-1; CDR3: ASSGTGTRDNEQF
V: TRBV4-1; J: TRBJ1-2; CDR3: ASSFLTGQGRGGYT
V: TRBV9; J: TRBJ2-6; CDR3: ASSRRQSGANVLT
V: TRBV29-1; J: TRBJ1-4; CDR3: SVGEGRTGYSEKLF
V: TRBV7-2; J: TRBJ1-4; CDR3: ASSPDLQGYEKLF
V: TRBV5-1; J: TRBJ2-5; CDR3: ASSSGTSGRARRETQY
V: TRBV4-1; J: TRBJ2-1; CDR3: ASSQTGTSAYNEQF
V: TRBV7-9; J: TRBJ2-5; CDR3: ASSSRQGSETQY
V: TRBV5-4; J: TRBJ1-1; CDR3: ASSRDSMNTEAF
V: TRBV2; J: TRBJ1-1; CDR3: ASSEAGGGVTEAF
V: TRBV12-5; J: TRBJ2-5; CDR3: ASGLPLGGSGIQY
V: TRBV29-1; J: TRBJ1-1; CDR3: SATDTVNTEAF
V: TRBV7-8; J: TRBJ2-2; CDR3: ASSFDSAAGELF
V: TRBV28; J: TRBJ2-3; CDR3: ASSPGASTDTQY
V: TRBV4-2; J: TRBJ2-2; CDR3: ASSQAVQGGEATGELF
V: TRBV7-9; J: TRBJ1-2; CDR3: ASSPRGRPPNYGYT
V: TRBV19; J: TRBJ1-1; CDR3: ASSITGMNTEAF
V: TRBV10-3; J: TRBJ2-2; CDR3: ATLGQGSTGELF
V: TRBV6-6; J: TRBJ2-3; CDR3: ASGRSTDTQY
V: TRBV20-1; J: TRBJ1-1; CDR3: GCSRGTEAF
V: TRBV7-8; J: TRBJ2-1; CDR3: ASQSISYNEQF
V: TRBV5-6; J: TRBJ2-3; CDR3: ASSPPGTQY
V: TRBV30; J: TRBJ2-3; CDR3: AWSGSGDTQY
V: TRBV7-2; J: TRBJ2-7; CDR3: ASSLVGRREQY
V: TRBV6-1; J: TRBJ2-1; CDR3: ASSRVGLYNEQF
V: TRBV7-2; J: TRBJ2-5; CDR3: ASSRSPQETQY
V: TRBV27; J: TRBJ1-1; CDR3: ASSLGRDTEAF
V: TRBV4-3; J: TRBJ2-6; CDR3: ASSQDPSGANVLT
V: TRBV7-9; J: TRBJ1-4; CDR3: STRGDNEKLF
V: TRBV30; J: TRBJ2-7; CDR3: AWERDRGNTLSYEQY
V: TRBV10-2; J: TRBJ1-6; CDR3: ASSTPPGPIEADSPLH